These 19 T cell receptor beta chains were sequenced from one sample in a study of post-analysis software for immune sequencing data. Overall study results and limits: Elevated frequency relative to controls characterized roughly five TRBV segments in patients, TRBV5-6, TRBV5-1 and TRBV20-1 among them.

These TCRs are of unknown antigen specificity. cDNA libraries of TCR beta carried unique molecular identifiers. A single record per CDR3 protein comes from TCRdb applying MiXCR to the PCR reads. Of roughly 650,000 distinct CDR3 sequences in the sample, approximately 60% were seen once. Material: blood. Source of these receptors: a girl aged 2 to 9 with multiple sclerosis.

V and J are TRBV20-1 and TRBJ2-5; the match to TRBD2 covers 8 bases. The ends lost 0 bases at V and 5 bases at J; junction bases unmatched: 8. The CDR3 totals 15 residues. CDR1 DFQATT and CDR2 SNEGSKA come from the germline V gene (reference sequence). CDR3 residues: CSARDQAGARETQYF. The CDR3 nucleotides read TGCAGTGCTAGAGATCAAGCGGGGGCCAGGGAGACCCAGTACTTC.

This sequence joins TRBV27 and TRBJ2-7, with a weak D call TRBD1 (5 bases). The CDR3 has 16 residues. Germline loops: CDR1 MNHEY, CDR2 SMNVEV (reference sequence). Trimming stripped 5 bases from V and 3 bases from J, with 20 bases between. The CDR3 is CASSASLGPVVYEQYF. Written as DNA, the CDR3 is TGTGCCAGCAGTGCCTCTTTGGGGCCCGTGGTCTACGAGCAGTACTTC.

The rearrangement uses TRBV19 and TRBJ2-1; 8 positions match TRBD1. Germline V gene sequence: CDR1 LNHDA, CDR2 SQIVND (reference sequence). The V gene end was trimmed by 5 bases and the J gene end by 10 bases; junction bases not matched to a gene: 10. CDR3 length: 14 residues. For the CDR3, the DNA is TGTGCCAGTAGTCCACGACAGGGGACACAGGAGCAGTTCTTC. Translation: CASSPRQGTQEQFF.

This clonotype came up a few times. The CDR3 is CASSQDPLGANEQFF. The CDR3 bases are TGTGCCAGCAGCCAAGACCCTCTAGGGGCCAATGAGCAGTTCTTC. The rearrangement uses TRBV3-1 and TRBJ2-1, with D tentatively TRBD1 (5 bases). Trimming removed 0 bases at V and 6 bases at J, with 12 bases between. Germline V gene data show CDR1 as LGHDT and CDR2 as YNNKEL (reference sequence). CDR3 length equals 15 residues.

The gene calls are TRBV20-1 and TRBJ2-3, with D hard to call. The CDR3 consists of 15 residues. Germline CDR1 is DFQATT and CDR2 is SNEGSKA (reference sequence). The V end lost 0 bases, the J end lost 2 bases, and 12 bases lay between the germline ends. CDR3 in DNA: TGCAGTGCTAGAGATATAGGGATCTTCACAGATACGCAGTATTTT. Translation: CSARDIGIFTDTQYF.

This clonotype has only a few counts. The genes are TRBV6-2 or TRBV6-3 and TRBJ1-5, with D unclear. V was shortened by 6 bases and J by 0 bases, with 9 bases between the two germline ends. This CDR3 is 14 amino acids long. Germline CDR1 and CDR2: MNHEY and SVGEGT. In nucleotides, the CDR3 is TGTGCCAGCAGGAGGATGGATAGCAATCAGCCCCAGCATTTT. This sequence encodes CASRRMDSNQPQHF.

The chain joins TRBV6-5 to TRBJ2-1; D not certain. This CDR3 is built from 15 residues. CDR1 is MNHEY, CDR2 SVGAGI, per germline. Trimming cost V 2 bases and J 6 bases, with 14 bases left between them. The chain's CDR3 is CASSYDVGIANEQFF. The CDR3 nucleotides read TGTGCCAGCAGTTACGATGTCGGAATAGCCAATGAGCAGTTCTTC.

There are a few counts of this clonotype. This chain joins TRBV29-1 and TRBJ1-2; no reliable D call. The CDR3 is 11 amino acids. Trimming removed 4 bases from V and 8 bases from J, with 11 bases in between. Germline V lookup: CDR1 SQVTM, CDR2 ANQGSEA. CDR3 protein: CSVGSAEGYTF. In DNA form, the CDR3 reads TGCAGCGTTGGGTCGGCAGAAGGCTACACCTTC.

CDR3 loop: CASSLREGSHEQYF. For the CDR3, the DNA is TGTGCCAGCAGTTTGAGGGAAGGGAGCCACGAGCAGTACTTC. The chain has TRBV12-3 or TRBV12-4 and TRBJ2-7, with TRBD2 as a possible D gene (5 bases). This CDR3 spans 14 amino acids. Trimming shortened V by 3 bases and J by 5 bases, and 14 bases separated the two germline ends.

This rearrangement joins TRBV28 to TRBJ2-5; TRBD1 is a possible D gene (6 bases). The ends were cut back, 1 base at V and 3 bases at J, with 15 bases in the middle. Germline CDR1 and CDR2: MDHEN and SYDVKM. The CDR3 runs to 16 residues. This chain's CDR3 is CASSLSPGAVEETQYF. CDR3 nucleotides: TGTGCCAGCAGTTTATCCCCAGGGGCGGTAGAAGAGACCCAGTACTTC.

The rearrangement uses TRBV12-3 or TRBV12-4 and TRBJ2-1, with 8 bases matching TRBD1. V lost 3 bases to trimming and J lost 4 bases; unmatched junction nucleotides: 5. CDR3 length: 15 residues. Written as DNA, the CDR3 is TGTGCCAGCAGTTTGGGACAGGAATATTACAATGAGCAGTTCTTC. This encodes CASSLGQEYYNEQFF.

CDR3 bases: TGTGCCAGCAGCCACCATGGTGGGGGACCAGCGTTCCATGGGAATATCTACAATGAGCAGTTCTTC. This translates into CASSHHGGGPAFHGNIYNEQFF. The chain combines TRBV11-2 with TRBJ2-1; TRBD1 or TRBD2 may be the D gene (5 bases each). Per germline, CDR1 SGHAT and CDR2 FQNNGV. Between the trimmed V and J ends, which lost 5 bases and 3 bases, there was a span of 35 bases. The CDR3 has 22 amino acids.

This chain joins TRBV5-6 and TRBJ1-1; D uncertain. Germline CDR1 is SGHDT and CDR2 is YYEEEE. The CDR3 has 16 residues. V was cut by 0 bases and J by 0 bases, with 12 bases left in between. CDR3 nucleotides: TGTGCCAGCAGCTTGGTATGGCCGACAATGAACACTGAAGCTTTCTTT. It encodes CASSLVWPTMNTEAFF.

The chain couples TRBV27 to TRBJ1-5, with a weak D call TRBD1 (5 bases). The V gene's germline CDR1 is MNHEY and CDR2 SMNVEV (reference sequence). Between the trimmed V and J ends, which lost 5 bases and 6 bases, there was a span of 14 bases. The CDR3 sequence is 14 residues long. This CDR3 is CASSPGWGGQPQHF. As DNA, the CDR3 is TGTGCCAGCAGTCCAGGGTGGGGTGGTCAGCCCCAGCATTTT.

CDR3 in amino acids: CASSPDWAATFTQETQYF. The CDR3 coding sequence is TGTGCCAGCAGCCCAGATTGGGCCGCCACATTCACCCAAGAGACCCAGTACTTC. The gene calls are TRBV7-9 and TRBJ2-4, with D unresolved. The J call may be mistaken, given a closer DNA end match to TRBJ2-5. The CDR3 loop spans 18 amino acids. The germline CDR1 and CDR2 sequences are SEHNR and FQNEAQ (reference sequence).

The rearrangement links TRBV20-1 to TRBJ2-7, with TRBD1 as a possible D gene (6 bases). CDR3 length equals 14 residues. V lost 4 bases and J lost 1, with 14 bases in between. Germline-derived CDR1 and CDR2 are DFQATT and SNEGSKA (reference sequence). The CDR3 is CSAINRVKSYEQYF. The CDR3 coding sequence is TGCAGTGCTATAAACAGGGTGAAGTCCTACGAGCAGTACTTC.

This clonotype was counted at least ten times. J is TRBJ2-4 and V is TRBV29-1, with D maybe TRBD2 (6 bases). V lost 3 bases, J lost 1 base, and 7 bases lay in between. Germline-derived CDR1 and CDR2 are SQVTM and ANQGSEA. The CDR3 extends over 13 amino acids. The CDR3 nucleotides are TGCAGCGTTGATGGGGGGGCCAAAAACATTCAGTACTTC. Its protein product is CSVDGGAKNIQYF. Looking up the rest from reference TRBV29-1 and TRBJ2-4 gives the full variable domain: SAVISQKPSRDICQRGTSLTIQCQVDSQVTMMFWYRQQPGQSLTLIATANQGSEATYESGFVIDKFPISRPNLTFSTLTVSNMSPEDSSIYLCSVDGGAKNIQYFGAGTRLSVL.

CDR3 in amino acids: CASSLDQGAFEAYTF. DNA of the CDR3: TGCGCCAGCAGCTTGGATCAGGGGGCTTTCGAGGCCTACACCTTC. The chain uses TRBV5-1 and TRBJ1-2, with 8 bases identical to TRBD1. The trim removed 0 bases at V and 10 bases at J, leaving 11 bases unmatched. This CDR3 is built from 15 residues. Germline values: CDR1 SGHRS, CDR2 YFSETQ.

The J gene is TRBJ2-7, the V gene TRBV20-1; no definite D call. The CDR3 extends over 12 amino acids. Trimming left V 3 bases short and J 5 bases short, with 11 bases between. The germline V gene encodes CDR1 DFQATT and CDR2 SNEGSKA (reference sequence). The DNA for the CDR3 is TGCAGTGCTAGCAAAGCGATGGACGAGCAGTACTTC. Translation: CSASKAMDEQYF.